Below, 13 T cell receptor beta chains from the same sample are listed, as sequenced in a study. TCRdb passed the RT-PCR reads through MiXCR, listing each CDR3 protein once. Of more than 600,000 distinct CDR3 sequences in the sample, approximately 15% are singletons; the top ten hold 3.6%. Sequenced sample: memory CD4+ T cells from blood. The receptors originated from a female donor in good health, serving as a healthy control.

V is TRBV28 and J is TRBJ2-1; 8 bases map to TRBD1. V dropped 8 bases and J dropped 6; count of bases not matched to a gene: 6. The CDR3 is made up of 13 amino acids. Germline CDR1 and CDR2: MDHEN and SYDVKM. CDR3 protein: CASRDRGGNEQFF. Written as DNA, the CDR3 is TGTGCCAGCCGCGACAGGGGCGGCAATGAGCAGTTCTTC.

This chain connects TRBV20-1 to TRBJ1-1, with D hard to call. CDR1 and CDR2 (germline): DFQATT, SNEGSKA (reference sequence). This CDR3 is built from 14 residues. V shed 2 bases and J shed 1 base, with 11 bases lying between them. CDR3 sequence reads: CSARLETQNTEAFF. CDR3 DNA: TGCAGTGCTAGATTAGAGACACAGAACACTGAAGCTTTCTTT.

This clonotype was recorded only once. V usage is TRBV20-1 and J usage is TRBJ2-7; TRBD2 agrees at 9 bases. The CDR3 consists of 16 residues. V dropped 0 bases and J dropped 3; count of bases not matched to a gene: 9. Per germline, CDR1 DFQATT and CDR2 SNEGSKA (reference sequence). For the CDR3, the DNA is TGCAGTGCTAGAGATACGAGCGGGGGGACCTACTACGAGCAGTACTTC. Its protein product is CSARDTSGGTYYEQYF.

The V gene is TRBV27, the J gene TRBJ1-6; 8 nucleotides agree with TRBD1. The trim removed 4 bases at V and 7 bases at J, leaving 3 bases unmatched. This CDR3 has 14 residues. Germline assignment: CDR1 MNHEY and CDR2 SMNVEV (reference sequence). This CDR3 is CASSWDRMNSPLHF. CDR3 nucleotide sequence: TGTGCCAGCAGTTGGGACAGGATGAATTCACCCCTCCACTTT.

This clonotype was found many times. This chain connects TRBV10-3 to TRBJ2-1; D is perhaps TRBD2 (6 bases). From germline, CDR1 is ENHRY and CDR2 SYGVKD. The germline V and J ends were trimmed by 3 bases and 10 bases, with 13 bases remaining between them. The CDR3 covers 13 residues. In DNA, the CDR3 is TGTGCCATCAGTGACGGACTAAGGGAAGAGCAGTTCTTC. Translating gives CAISDGLREEQFF.

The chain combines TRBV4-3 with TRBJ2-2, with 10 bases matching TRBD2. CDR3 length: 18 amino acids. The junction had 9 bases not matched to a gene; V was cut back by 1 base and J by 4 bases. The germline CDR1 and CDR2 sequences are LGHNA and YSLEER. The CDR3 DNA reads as TGCGCCAGCAGCCAAGGAGGGATAGCGGGAGGAGGCACCGGGGAGCTGTTTTTT. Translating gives CASSQGGIAGGGTGELFF.

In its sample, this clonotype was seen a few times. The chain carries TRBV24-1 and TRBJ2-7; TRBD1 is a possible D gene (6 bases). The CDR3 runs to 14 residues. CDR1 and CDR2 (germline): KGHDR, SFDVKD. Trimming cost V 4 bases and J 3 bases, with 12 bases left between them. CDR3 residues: CATSDRGQIYEQYF. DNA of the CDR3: TGTGCCACCAGTGACCGAGGACAGATCTACGAGCAGTACTTC.

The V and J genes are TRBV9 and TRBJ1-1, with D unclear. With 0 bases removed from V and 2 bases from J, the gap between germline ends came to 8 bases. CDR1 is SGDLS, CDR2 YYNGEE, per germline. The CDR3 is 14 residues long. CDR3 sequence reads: CASSVVGSNTEAFF. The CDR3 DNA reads TGTGCCAGCAGCGTAGTTGGGAGTAACACTGAAGCTTTCTTT.

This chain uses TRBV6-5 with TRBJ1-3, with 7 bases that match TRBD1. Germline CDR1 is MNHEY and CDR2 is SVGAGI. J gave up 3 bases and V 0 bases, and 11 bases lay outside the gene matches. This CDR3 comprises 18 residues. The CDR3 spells CASSYSPSTGTGGNTIYF. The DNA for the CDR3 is TGTGCCAGCAGTTACTCTCCCTCGACAGGGACCGGTGGAAACACCATATATTTT.

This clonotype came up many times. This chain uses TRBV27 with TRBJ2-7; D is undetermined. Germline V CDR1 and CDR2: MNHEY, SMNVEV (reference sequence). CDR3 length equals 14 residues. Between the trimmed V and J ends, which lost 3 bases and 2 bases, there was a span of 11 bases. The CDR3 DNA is TGTGCCAGCAGTTTCCAAAACCCTGCCTACGAGCAGTACTTC. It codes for CASSFQNPAYEQYF.

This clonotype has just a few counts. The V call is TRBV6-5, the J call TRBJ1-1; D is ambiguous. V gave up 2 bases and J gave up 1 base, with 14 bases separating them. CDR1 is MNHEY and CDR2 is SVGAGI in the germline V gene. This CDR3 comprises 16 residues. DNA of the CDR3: TGTGCCAGCAGTTACGATCGTCCAGGCCCGAACACTGAAGCTTTCTTT. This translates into CASSYDRPGPNTEAFF.

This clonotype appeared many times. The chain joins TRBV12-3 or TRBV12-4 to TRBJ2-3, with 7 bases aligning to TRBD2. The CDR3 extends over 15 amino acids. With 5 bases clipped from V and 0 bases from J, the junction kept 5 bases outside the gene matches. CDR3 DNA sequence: TGTGCCAGCAGTCGGGACTACCTTAGCACAGATACGCAGTATTTT. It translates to CASSRDYLSTDTQYF.

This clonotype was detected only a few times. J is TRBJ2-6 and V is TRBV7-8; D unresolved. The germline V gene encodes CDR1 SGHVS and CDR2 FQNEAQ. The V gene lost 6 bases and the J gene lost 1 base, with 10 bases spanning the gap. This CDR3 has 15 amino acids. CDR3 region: CASRLRTSGANVLTF. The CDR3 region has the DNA TGTGCCAGCAGACTCAGGACGTCTGGGGCCAACGTCCTGACTTTC.